The clone carrying this T cell receptor (beta chain) was observed a handful of times. Its antigen is as yet unknown. This entry comes from a study of T cells after yellow fever vaccination. Across the whole study: The authors prepared low-cell-number fractions using SMART-Seq v4 Ultra Low Input. The study's findings and limits: Some clonotypes were seen in both the CD4 and the CD8 compartments. These made up a small share and likely arose from convergent recombination.

TCRdb recomputed calls from the 5' RACE reads with MiXCR, one row per CDR3 protein. The sample has 250,000 to 300,000 distinct CDR3 sequences, 8.7% seen once. The CDR3 totals 13 residues. Sequenced here: CD4+ T cells sorted from PBMCs, sampled 5 days after the yellow fever booster vaccination. This TCR was recovered from a man aged 18 to 30 who received the YFV17D yellow fever vaccine. J is TRBJ1-1 and V is TRBV21-1. TRBV21-1 is a known pseudogene. Here the CDR3 reads CASSFPRGTGAFF. The CDR3 DNA follows: TGTGCCAGCAGCTTCCCTAGGGGGACGGGAGCTTTCTTT.